The 2 T cell receptor beta chains below all came from one sample that was sequenced in a study of blood T cell repertoires in COVID-19. The repertoire was sequenced with immunoSEQ multiplex PCR; TCRdb's copy has only in-frame clones and lacks some. The data show over 150,000 clones, around 86% seen once. The specimen sequenced was peripheral blood. These receptor sequences come from a woman at least 80 years old with COVID-19, enrolled during active disease.

The chain combines TRBV28 with TRBJ1-5; D perhaps matches TRBD1 (6 bases). There are 14 residues in the CDR3. The germline V and J ends were trimmed by 7 bases and 1 base, with 11 bases remaining between them. Germline CDR1 and CDR2: MDHEN and SYDVKM. The CDR3 loop reads CASNSGTSNQPQHF. In DNA, the CDR3 is TGTGCCAGCAACTCCGGGACAAGCAATCAGCCCCAGCATTTT. Full variable domain (remainder filled in from reference TRBV28 and TRBJ1-5): DVKVTQSSRYLVKRTGEKVFLECVQDMDHENMFWYRQDPGLGLRLIYFSYDVKMKEKGDIPEGYSVSREKKERFSLILESASTNQTSMYLCASNSGTSNQPQHFGDGTRLSIL.

V and J are TRBV10-3 and TRBJ1-3; 8 bases fit TRBD1. V shed 6 bases, J shed 6 bases, and the junction held 7 bases outside the gene matches. The length of the CDR3 is 14 residues. Germline V gene lookup returns CDR1 ENHRY and CDR2 SYGVKD. The CDR3, as DNA: TGTGCCATCAGCGACAGGGGAGGGCTAAACACCATATATTTT. This sequence encodes CAISDRGGLNTIYF.